This TCR beta chain was obtained from a study of T cells of healthy individuals. This clonotype occurred many times. TCRdb itself ran the 5' RACE reads through MiXCR, one entry per CDR3 protein. The sample yields 95,000 to 100,000 distinct CDR3 sequences, approximately 18% seen once. Losses at the gene ends were 4 bases for V and 5 bases for J; bases not matched to a gene: 10. The CDR3 contains 15 residues. Germline V gene lookup returns CDR1 MNHEY and CDR2 SMNVEV (reference sequence). The chain combines TRBV27 with TRBJ1-1; TRBD1 agrees at 7 bases. The receptor comes from a human donor in good health. CDR3 sequence (DNA): TGTGCCAGCAGTTCCTCTCGACAGGGCAATACTGAAGCTTTCTTT. Translation gives CASSSSRQGNTEAFF.